This TCR beta chain was captured in a study of blood T cell repertoires in COVID-19. In the study overall: The origin of the acute and convalescent COVID-19 samples was the United States, Italy and Spain.

Source study methods: Estimated nucleated cell counts came from reference gene primer amplification. Sequencing was performed with immunoSEQ multiplex PCR; in TCRdb, only in-frame clones are kept and a portion is missing. V, J and clone size were drawn from that table, and D and trimming were deduced from the DNA. The sample has about 130,000 clones; around 83% are singletons. Participants, about 18 to 89 years old, spanned more than 20 US areas. Two consecutive negative NP/OP PCR tests, clearance, or resolved symptoms defined Cohort 3 recovery. The germline CDR1 and CDR2 sequences are SGHNT and YYREEE (reference sequence). V was pared by 4 bases and J by 0 bases, with 13 bases between. This CDR3 is 16 amino acids long.

This TCR came from a man aged 30 to 45 who had recovered from COVID-19. Source material: PBMCs or T cells enriched from blood (not recorded which). The V and J genes are TRBV5-4 and TRBJ1-4; D is uncertain. The CDR3 here is CASSPGGNPTNEKLFF. In DNA form, the CDR3 reads TGTGCCAGCAGCCCGGGAGGGAACCCAACTAATGAAAAACTGTTTTTT.